A single sample is the source of the 27 T cell receptor beta chains below, sequenced in a study of OX40 agonist ivuxolimab in advanced cancers. Method: immunoSEQ multiplex PCR; TCRdb's copy keeps in-frame clones and lacks some. The sample carries about 110,000 clones, approximately 90% recorded once. The sample in question was CD4+ or CD8+ T cells sorted from blood, obtained in a trial of the OX40 agonist ivuxolimab. The receptors come from an adult with an advanced solid tumor such as melanoma, head and neck, liver or kidney cancer.

This clone was observed at least ten times. The J gene is TRBJ2-1, the V gene TRBV5-1; tentative D call: TRBD2 (6 bases). The length of the CDR3 is 16 residues. Germline lookup yields CDR1 SGHRS and CDR2 YFSETQ. V shed 3 bases and J shed 7 bases, with 20 bases lying between them. Written as DNA, the CDR3 is TGCGCCAGCAGCTACCTCCGGGACTCTACCATGAATGAGCAGTTCTTC. As protein: CASSYLRDSTMNEQFF.

CDR3 sequence (DNA): TGTGCCAGTAGTATAGATCACAGAAACTACGAGCAGTACTTC. Residues: CASSIDHRNYEQYF. The chain employs TRBV19 and TRBJ2-7; D is undetermined. CDR1 is LNHDA and CDR2 is SQIVND in the germline V gene (reference sequence). The ends were cut back, 0 bases at V and 3 bases at J, with 9 bases in the middle. This CDR3 has 14 amino acids.

In its sample, this clone was seen once. CDR3 sequence (DNA): TGTGCCAGCTCATCCAACACGGACACCGGGGAGCTGTTTTTT. This translates into CASSSNTDTGELFF. V gene TRBV18 combines with J gene TRBJ2-2; D gene uncertain. Looked up from germline, CDR1 is KGHSH and CDR2 is LQKENI. The CDR3 sequence is 14 residues long. Trimming left V 5 bases short and J 3 bases short, with 10 bases between.

The gene calls are TRBV7-9 and TRBJ2-1, with TRBD2 as a possible D gene (6 bases). This CDR3 comprises 13 residues. Germline V gene sequence: CDR1 SEHNR, CDR2 FQNEAQ (reference sequence). Trimming removed 5 bases at V and 10 bases at J, with 15 bases between. CDR3 amino acids: CASSQGVGLEQFF. The CDR3 bases are TGTGCCAGCAGCCAAGGGGTTGGACTAGAGCAGTTCTTC.

The chain carries TRBV5-1 and TRBJ1-5, with 7 bases aligning to TRBD1. Germline trimming cut 3 bases from V and 7 bases from J; bases unmatched to any gene: 7. Germline-derived CDR1 and CDR2 are SGHRS and YFSETQ. The CDR3 length is 14 residues. The CDR3 is CASSWGTGDQPQHF. The CDR3, as DNA: TGCGCCAGCAGCTGGGGAACAGGGGACCAGCCCCAGCATTTT. Combining the CDR3 with reference TRBV5-1 and TRBJ1-5 gives the whole variable domain KAGVTQTPRYLIKTRGQQVTLSCSPISGHRSVSWYQQTPGQGLQFLFEYFSETQRNKGNFPGRFSGRQFSNSRSEMNVSTLELGDSALYLCASSWGTGDQPQHFGDGTRLSIL.

The V call is TRBV27, the J call TRBJ1-2; no firm D call. The CDR3 is 13 amino acids. CDR1 and CDR2 from the germline V gene are MNHEY and SMNVEV (reference sequence). V was pared by 2 bases and J by 8 bases, with 12 bases between. The CDR3: CASSLANGLGYTF. The CDR3 region has the DNA TGTGCCAGCAGTTTAGCAAACGGTCTCGGCTACACCTTC.

This clone was seen once. The gene calls are TRBV7-9 and TRBJ2-7, with 9 bases aligning to TRBD2. The CDR3 consists of 15 residues. J was trimmed by 3 bases and V by 3 bases; bases with no gene match: 6. The germline V gene encodes CDR1 SEHNR and CDR2 FQNEAQ (reference sequence). DNA of the CDR3: TGTGCCAGCAGCTTTCGCGGGAGGGGCTACTACGAGCAGTACTTC. This gives the protein CASSFRGRGYYEQYF.

The gene calls are TRBV19 and TRBJ1-5; D not resolved. The CDR3 loop spans 15 amino acids. The ends were cut back, 8 bases at V and 7 bases at J, with 21 bases in the middle. Per germline, CDR1 LNHDA and CDR2 SQIVND (reference sequence). The CDR3 loop reads CASWNPLTYEQPQHF. The DNA for the CDR3 is TGTGCCAGTTGGAACCCCCTGACGTATGAACAGCCCCAGCATTTT. The whole variable domain, remainder taken from reference TRBV19 and TRBJ1-5, is DGGITQSPKYLFRKEGQNVTLSCEQNLNHDAMYWYRQDPGQGLRLIYYSQIVNDFQKGDIAEGYSVSREKKESFPLTVTSAQKNPTAFYLCASWNPLTYEQPQHFGDGTRLSIL.

V gene TRBV5-1 combines with J gene TRBJ2-5; D might be TRBD1 (5 bases). V lost 1 base and J 1 base, leaving 8 bases between the germline ends. CDR1 is SGHRS, CDR2 YFSETQ, per germline. This CDR3 spans 14 amino acids. CDR3 sequence reads: CASSLKGPQETQYF. CDR3 in DNA: TGCGCCAGCAGCTTGAAGGGGCCCCAAGAGACCCAGTACTTC.

CDR3 sequence (DNA): TGTGCCAGCAGTGAAAGGACACGTAAGGTCGAGCAGTACTTC. It yields the protein CASSERTRKVEQYF. The chain has TRBV6-4 and TRBJ2-7; the D gene is possibly TRBD1 (5 bases). Germline values: CDR1 MRHNA, CDR2 SNTAGT. The CDR3 sequence is 14 residues long. The V gene lost 3 bases and the J gene lost 6 bases, with 15 bases spanning the gap.

V gene TRBV7-9 combines with J gene TRBJ2-5, with a tentative D call TRBD1 (5 bases). Between the trimmed V and J ends, which lost 5 bases and 1 base, there was a span of 11 bases. Germline V gives CDR1 SEHNR, CDR2 FQNEAQ (reference sequence). There are 14 residues in the CDR3. The CDR3 bases are TGTGCCAGCAGCGGACAAAACCCCCAAGAGACCCAGTACTTC. Its protein product is CASSGQNPQETQYF.

This chain uses TRBV6-1 with TRBJ1-5, with D hard to call. Deletions cut 6 bases from V and 4 bases from J, with 4 bases between. This CDR3 has 11 residues. Germline V gene lookup returns CDR1 MNHNS and CDR2 SASEGT. This CDR3 is CASRENQPQHF. CDR3 coding DNA: TGTGCCAGCAGAGAAAATCAGCCCCAGCATTTT.

The J gene is TRBJ2-1, the V gene TRBV28, with D perhaps being TRBD1 or TRBD2 (5 bases each). There are 14 residues in the CDR3. Trimming stripped 6 bases from V and 8 bases from J, with 17 bases between. The germline V gene has CDR1 MDHEN and CDR2 SYDVKM. DNA for the CDR3: TGTGCCAGCAGCCCACCGGGGACCACAGATGAGCAGTTCTTC. Its translation is CASSPPGTTDEQFF.

The CDR3: CASRGTISYNEQFF. CDR3 DNA: TGTGCCAGCAGAGGGACTATCTCCTACAATGAGCAGTTCTTC. The chain combines TRBV2 with TRBJ2-1, with 7 bases lining up with TRBD2. CDR3 size: 14 residues. The V segment lost 6 bases and the J segment 0 bases; nucleotides outside the gene matches: 2. Germline assignment: CDR1 SNHLY and CDR2 FYNNEI. The whole variable domain, remainder taken from reference TRBV2 and TRBJ2-1, is EPEVTQTPSHQVTQMGQEVILRCVPISNHLYFYWYRQILGQKVEFLVSFYNNEISEKSEIFDDQFSVERPDGSNFTLKIRSTKLEDSAMYFCASRGTISYNEQFFGPGTRLTVL.

This rearrangement joins TRBV6-1 to TRBJ1-6; 7 nucleotides match TRBD1. The CDR3 consists of 13 residues. Per the germline V gene, CDR1 is MNHNS and CDR2 is SASEGT. V shed 8 bases and J 9 bases; nucleotides not matched to a gene: 7. The CDR3 DNA follows: TGTGCCAGCGGGGACAGCAATATTTCACCCCTCCACTTT. Translated, it gives CASGDSNISPLHF.

The chain combines TRBV6-5 with TRBJ2-7; D is tentatively TRBD1 or TRBD2 (5 bases each). V gave up 6 bases and J gave up 2 bases, with 11 bases separating them. This CDR3 is 13 amino acids long. The germline V gene has CDR1 MNHEY and CDR2 SVGAGI. CDR3 coding DNA: TGTGCCAGCAGACGGGGACCGGCCTACGAGCAGTACTTC. It encodes CASRRGPAYEQYF.

This chain joins TRBV2 and TRBJ1-2; perhaps TRBD1 as D (5 bases). The CDR3 extends over 12 amino acids. The V gene lost 6 bases and the J gene lost 8 bases, with 13 bases spanning the gap. Germline CDR1 is SNHLY and CDR2 is FYNNEI. For the CDR3, the DNA is TGTGCCAGCAGCCGGGACCTCGAGGGCTACACCTTC. This translates into CASSRDLEGYTF.

This clone was recorded a few times. This chain uses TRBV6-5 with TRBJ1-2; possible D gene TRBD1, 5 bases. The CDR3 is 13 amino acids. From germline, CDR1 is MNHEY and CDR2 SVGAGI. The V end lost 5 bases, the J end lost 5 bases, and 12 bases lay between the germline ends. The CDR3 here is CASSAGTEYGYTF. As DNA, the CDR3 is TGTGCCAGCAGTGCCGGGACCGAGTATGGCTACACCTTC.

This rearrangement joins TRBV5-6 to TRBJ2-1; the D gene could be TRBD1 or TRBD2 (5 bases each). Trimming shortened V by 2 bases and J by 3 bases, and 15 bases separated the two germline ends. Germline CDR1 SGHDT, CDR2 YYEEEE. This CDR3 is built from 16 residues. CDR3 residues: CASSLSGGPGYNEQFF. The DNA of the CDR3 is TGTGCCAGCAGCTTATCTGGGGGACCTGGCTACAATGAGCAGTTCTTC.

This clone was observed once. For the CDR3, the DNA is TGTGCCACCTCGGCTCGGGGGGCGCACGGGTGGAGCTACACCTTC. This sequence encodes CATSARGAHGWSYTF. The chain combines TRBV11-3 with TRBJ1-2; TRBD1 might be the D (6 bases). This CDR3 comprises 15 residues. The ends were cut back, 10 bases at V and 9 bases at J, with 27 bases in the middle. CDR1 is SGHNT, CDR2 YENEEA, per germline.

The chain links TRBV10-1 to TRBJ2-5; D might be TRBD1 or TRBD2, each matching 5 bases. The tail of the sequence fits TRBJ2-7 better, so the J call may be wrong. The CDR3 covers 15 residues. Germline CDR1 WNHNN, CDR2 SYGVQD (reference sequence). The DNA of the CDR3 is TGCGCCAGCAGTTACGGGACGTCGAGGGGTTACGAGCAGTACTTC. Protein product: CASSYGTSRGYEQYF.

The rearrangement links TRBV4-2 to TRBJ2-7, with TRBD1 matching 7 bases. Germline V lookup: CDR1 LGHNA, CDR2 YNFKEQ. Unmatched junction bases numbered 2, after V lost 4 bases and J lost 2 bases. The CDR3 totals 13 residues. Here the CDR3 reads CASSPTGAYEQYF. The CDR3 nucleotides read TGTGCCAGCAGCCCTACAGGGGCCTACGAGCAGTACTTC.

This chain uses TRBV6-6 with TRBJ2-7; D might be TRBD1 (6 bases). This CDR3 is 13 amino acids long. The V gene's germline CDR1 is MNHNY and CDR2 SVGAGI (reference sequence). V lost 2 bases and J lost 3, with 8 bases in between. CDR3: CASSYTTGYEQYF. For the CDR3, the DNA is TGTGCCAGCAGTTACACGACAGGCTACGAGCAGTACTTC.

The chain recombines TRBV19 with TRBJ1-2; D is perhaps TRBD1 (5 bases). CDR1 LNHDA and CDR2 SQIVND come from the germline V gene (reference sequence). The CDR3 loop spans 14 amino acids. V lost 4 bases and J 5 bases, leaving 14 bases between the germline ends. The CDR3 DNA follows: TGTGCCAGTAGTAGCGAGGGGAGTAGGTATGGCTACACCTTC. Encoded protein: CASSSEGSRYGYTF.

The chain combines TRBV18 with TRBJ2-3, with 10 bases matching TRBD1. This CDR3 has 16 residues. Trimming took 4 bases from V and 2 from J; bases not matched to a gene: 6. Per germline, CDR1 KGHSH and CDR2 LQKENI. Written as DNA, the CDR3 is TGTGCCAGCTCACTGGGACAGGGGCAAACCACAGATACGCAGTATTTT. Its protein product is CASSLGQGQTTDTQYF.

This clone appeared once. V usage is TRBV28 and J usage is TRBJ1-6, with a weak D call TRBD1 (5 bases). V shed 2 bases and J shed 9 bases, with 11 bases lying between them. CDR3 length: 14 residues. The germline V gene encodes CDR1 MDHEN and CDR2 SYDVKM. In DNA form, the CDR3 reads TGTGCCAGCAGTTTAGCGGCAGGGACTTCACCCCTCCACTTT. Its protein product is CASSLAAGTSPLHF.

The chain has TRBV25-1 and TRBJ2-5, with 7 bases that match TRBD2. J gave up 5 bases and V 2 bases, and 5 bases lay outside the gene matches. There are 14 residues in the CDR3. CDR1 MGHDK and CDR2 SYGVNS come from the germline V gene. The CDR3 sequence is CASSEPAGPETQYF. CDR3 in DNA: TGTGCCAGCAGTGAACCAGCGGGGCCGGAGACCCAGTACTTC.